One T cell receptor beta chain is described in this entry. Antigen: not known. The sample is drawn from a study of identical twins. The CDR3 length is 17 residues. Trimming cost V 0 bases and J 0 bases, with 12 bases left between them. CDR1 MNHEY and CDR2 SVGAGI come from the germline V gene. Study observations and caveats: Memory repertoires showed no such pattern, whereas abundant cord blood beta clonotypes carried fewer insertions. Twin-shared out-of-frame alpha sequences were enriched for low generation probability. The study found that models underestimated out-of-frame TCR alpha sharing in monozygotic twins.

TCRdb analysed the 5' RACE reads with MiXCR anew, one entry per CDR3 protein. Here the sample spans approximately 550,000 distinct CDR3 sequences, about a fifth being singletons. The same sample was also studied in work on yellow fever vaccine responses in identical twins. From that study: Twins' vaccine T cell responses were reported to seem partly convergent and partly personalized.

This TCR was recovered from a woman between 18 and 29 years old in good health. The chain recombines TRBV6-5 with TRBJ2-4; no reliable D call. Material for sequencing was CD4+ T cells sorted from blood. The CDR3 protein is CASSYSTPGLAKNIQYF. The CDR3 DNA reads as TGTGCCAGCAGTTACTCGACTCCGGGCCTAGCCAAAAACATTCAGTACTTC.